This T cell receptor (beta chain) was sequenced for a study of shared clonotypes between healthy human individuals (dated by TCRdb to the early 2020s). Turning to the overall study: The cohort included three men and a couple of women between 18 and 49 years of age. To increase sequencing depth and limit assay-specific biases, different laboratories used diverse techniques to prepare libraries and sequence TCR repertoires. For each donor, CD4 naive and CD4 memory were each run on three plates, CD8 naive on two plates, and CD8 memory on one plate. Between about 0.94 and 8.9 billion PBMCs per donor were obtained by leukapheresis. To estimate repertoire size and how much clonotype sharing occurs between individuals, the study deeply sequenced the blood TCR repertoires of 4 to 6 healthy adults. The research as a whole found: About 5% of naive CD4, roughly 3.5% of naive CD8, 2.3% of memory CD4, and approximately 0.39% of memory CD8 clonotypes were shared across several donors. The genetic and exposure-history diversity represented was limited by the small number of donors. Naive subsets generally had larger estimated clonotype richness than memory subsets. Incomplete sequencing was indicated by rarefaction of sorted-subset datasets, despite the large sequencing depth. Pairwise subsampling indicated that sequencing depth was expected to affect the degree of clonotype sharing among donors. Compared with non-shared clonotypes, the clonotypes found in all four sorted-subset donors had higher generation probabilities. Sampling was restricted to blood, and TCR repertoires in tissues likely differ from the TCR repertoires found in blood.

Healthy HIV-negative adults with no recently reported acute infections or vaccinations were included as donors. Every donor was a Caucasian adult living in Nashville, Tennessee, USA. CD4+ T cells were enriched through magnetic negative selection, after which naive cells were positively selected on CD45RA and the remaining negative fraction served as the memory subset. After blood collection by leukapheresis, PBMCs were isolated using Ficoll-Histopaque density gradient centrifugation and then cryopreserved in the vapor phase of liquid nitrogen. Purity and quantity of every magnetically sorted T cell population were checked by analytical flow cytometry. Genomic DNA was isolated from each sorted fraction and quantified by UV absorbance on a Nanodrop 2000c. Worth noting for this clone: What antigen it recognizes has not been identified. Base qualities are missing; no much larger clone stands one base away.

Using the deep immunoSEQ assay, TCR CDR3 regions were amplified from genomic DNA by multiplex PCR. For each cell subset, the extracted genomic DNA was distributed evenly across all wells of several immunoSEQ 96-well plates, and each plate served as one replicate. For sorted subsets, around 200 ng genomic DNA, equal to about 30,000 T cell genomes, was loaded into each replicate PCR. Purified libraries were quantified with a Qubit 3.0 fluorometer, sized on a Bioanalyzer 2100, and re-quantified with the KAPA Library Quantification kit. A separate single-read 150-cycle Illumina NextSeq 550 flow cell was used to sequence each immunoSEQ 96-well plate. The authors processed their data as follows. Because the immunoSEQ output included only junctional sequences and no quality scores, the filtering could not be the same as the filtering used for full-length reads. Sequences were annotated with PyIR, a Python wrapper for IgBLAST v1.9, and V/J genes and CDR3 were assigned using IMGT germline references. Reads were filtered out if the reads had weak V/J assignments (E-value above 1e-6), no CDR3, stop codons, out-of-frame junctions, or ambiguous translated residues. A V3J clonotype was defined by an identical inferred V gene, J gene, and CDR3 amino acid sequence. The percentage overlap between two repertoires was calculated by dividing the number of shared unique clonotypes by the size of the smaller repertoire. Richness of each repertoire was evaluated using RTK rarefaction, the Chao1 estimator, and Recon v2.1 estimates of unobserved clonotypes. For all TCRbeta clonotypes obtained by the gDNA method from a few donors, generation probabilities were computed with OLGA. TCRdb limited this immuneACCESS table to in-frame rearrangements with V and J called. A share of clones is missing; checked studies link under half to unresolved V genes, and the rest is unexplained. V, J and clone size are taken as reported in that table, and D and trimming were inferred from the DNA itself. The sample table records some 200,000 clones; under 80% of these occur just once. The top ten constitute approximately 10% of the sample.

The V end loses 3 bases and the J end loses 5 bases, and a stretch of 11 bases separates them. The germline V gene encodes CDR1 LNHDA and CDR2 SQIVND (reference sequence). The CDR3 covers 15 residues, taking in both the cysteine and the phenylalanine. Kept here is only the CDR3 DNA, which spans 45 bases and is read in frame from base 1. The sequence was collected from a man aged 25-40 years in good health. This receptor chain uses TRBV19 and TRBJ2-6; no D gene can be assigned with confidence. The sequenced material came from memory CD4+ T cells sorted from blood. The cell subset or site label on this specimen signifies: CD45RA-negative fraction. DNA sequence: TGTGCCAGTAGTATGGATCCTTCTAGGGCCAACGTCCTGACTTTC. Translated, this is CASSMDPSRANVLTF.